The 5 T cell receptor beta chains below were found in one sample sequenced in a study of human T cells and chemical hapten exposure. Time point specified: patch test 3, about 24 weeks after DPC sensitization. The treatment is: therapeutic diphenylcyclopropenone sensitization with weekly scalp DPC. MiXCR, run by TCRdb on the RACE reads, gives a single entry per CDR3 protein. The top ten hold around 3.7% of the sample, which has 75,000 to 90,000 distinct CDR3 sequences, 11% seen once. This specimen was whole blood, taken in connection with sensitization to the hapten diphenylcyclopropenone (DPC). Every receptor here comes from a woman in her forties or fifties with alopecia areata. Some clones in this sample may be carry-over from other donors' samples.

This clonotype was counted between two and nine times. The rearrangement joins TRBV11-2 to TRBJ2-7; D is unclear. Germline-derived CDR1 and CDR2 are SGHAT and FQNNGV. The CDR3 contains 13 residues. V lost 6 bases to trimming and J lost 5 bases, with 14 bases between them. The DNA of the CDR3 is TGTGCCAGCAGGTCCGGCCGCCGGGACGAGCAGTACTTC. It codes for CASRSGRRDEQYF. Combining the CDR3 with reference TRBV11-2 and TRBJ2-7 gives the whole variable domain EAGVAQSPRYKIIEKRQSVAFWCNPISGHATLYWYQQILGQGPKLLIQFQNNGVVDDSQLPKDRFSAERLKGVDSTLKIQPAKLEDSAVYLCASRSGRRDEQYFGPGTRLTVT.

The sample holds many counts of this clonotype. This rearrangement joins TRBV7-3 to TRBJ1-1; D is possibly TRBD1 (6 bases). V was clipped by 5 bases and J by 1 base, with 11 bases between them. This CDR3 contains 14 residues. Germline-derived CDR1 and CDR2 are SGHTA and FQGTGA. In DNA form, the CDR3 reads TGTGCCAGCAGCCCGGGACACGGGAACACTGAAGCTTTCTTT. It codes for CASSPGHGNTEAFF.

This clonotype was counted many times. The chain is built from TRBV14 and TRBJ2-5, with TRBD2 matching 12 bases. This CDR3 region has 17 residues. Trimming took 3 bases from V and 4 from J; bases not matched to a gene: 9. The V gene's germline CDR1 is SGHDN and CDR2 FVKESK. The CDR3 DNA sequence: TGTGCCAGCAGCCACCGTCTCCCGGGACTAGCGGGAGAGACCCAGTACTTC. It translates to CASSHRLPGLAGETQYF.

This clonotype has at least ten counts. The genes are TRBV12-2 and TRBJ2-7; the table's D call, TRBD1, was not checked against the DNA. TRBV12-2 is an annotated pseudogene. The CDR3 extends over 14 amino acids. Here the CDR3 DNA reads TGTGCAAGTCGCTTAGAGGGACACACCTACGAGCAGTACTTC. Translation gives CASRLEGHTYEQYF.

This clonotype was seen at least ten times. The chain links TRBV25-1 to TRBJ2-1, with 7 bases that match TRBD1. Germline loops: CDR1 MGHDK, CDR2 SYGVNS. This CDR3 has 14 residues. V was clipped by 8 bases and J by 0 bases; unmatched bases: 4. The DNA for the CDR3 is TGTGCCAGCCAGGGACAGAGCTCCTACAATGAGCAGTTCTTC. Encoded protein: CASQGQSSYNEQFF.